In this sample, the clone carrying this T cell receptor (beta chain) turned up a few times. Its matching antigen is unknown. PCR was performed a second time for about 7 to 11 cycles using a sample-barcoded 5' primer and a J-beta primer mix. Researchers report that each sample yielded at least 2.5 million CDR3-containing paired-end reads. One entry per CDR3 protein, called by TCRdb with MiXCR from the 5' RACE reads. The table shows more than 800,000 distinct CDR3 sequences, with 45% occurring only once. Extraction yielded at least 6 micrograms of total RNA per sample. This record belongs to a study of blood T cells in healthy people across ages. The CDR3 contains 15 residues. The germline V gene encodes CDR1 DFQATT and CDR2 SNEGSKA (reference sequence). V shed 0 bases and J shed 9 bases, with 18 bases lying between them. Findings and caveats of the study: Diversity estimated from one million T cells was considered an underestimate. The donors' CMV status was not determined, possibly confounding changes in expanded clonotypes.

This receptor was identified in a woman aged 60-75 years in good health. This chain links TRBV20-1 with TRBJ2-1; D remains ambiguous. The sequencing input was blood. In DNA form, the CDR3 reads TGCAGTGCTAGAGAAGACTCCTCAGGATGGAGTGAGCAGTTCTTC. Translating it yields CSAREDSSGWSEQFF.